The 15 T cell receptor beta chains in this list originate from one sample, sequenced in a study of blood T cell repertoires in COVID-19. The protocol was immunoSEQ multiplex PCR, while the TCRdb copy is restricted to in-frame clones and leaves out a portion. The sample has fewer than 400,000 clones, approximately 84% seen once; the top ten hold about 4.2%. Specimen: PBMCs or T cells enriched from blood (not recorded which). These receptors were obtained from a man in his thirties or forties who had recovered from COVID-19.

V and J are TRBV7-2 and TRBJ2-5; TRBD1 is a possible D gene (6 bases). Germline V gene lookup returns CDR1 SGHTA and CDR2 FQGNSA. The CDR3 is made up of 17 amino acids. Trimming shortened V by 1 base and J by 2 bases, and 17 bases separated the two germline ends. This CDR3 reads CASSLGGRGAVQETQYF. The CDR3, as DNA: TGTGCCAGCAGCTTAGGGGGCAGGGGCGCGGTACAAGAGACCCAGTACTTC.

The chain is built from TRBV28 and TRBJ1-1; D is perhaps TRBD1 (5 bases). Germline CDR1 and CDR2: MDHEN and SYDVKM. The CDR3 spans 13 residues. The V gene lost 3 bases and the J gene lost 4 bases, with 9 bases spanning the gap. CDR3 DNA sequence: TGTGCCAGCAGTTTCGGGGGGGGCACTGAAGCTTTCTTT. It is translated as CASSFGGGTEAFF.

The chain links TRBV5-1 to TRBJ1-5, with 7 bases aligning to TRBD1. Trimming cost V 2 bases and J 7 bases; bases outside gene matches: 6. Germline V gene sequence: CDR1 SGHRS, CDR2 YFSETQ. There are 14 residues in the CDR3. The CDR3 loop reads CASSLQQGGQPQHF. CDR3 bases: TGCGCCAGCAGCTTACAGCAGGGGGGACAGCCCCAGCATTTT.

This clone appeared a single time. The V and J genes are TRBV5-1 and TRBJ2-5, with TRBD1 matching over 10 bases. With 5 bases clipped from V and 2 bases from J, the junction kept 6 bases outside the gene matches. Germline V lookup: CDR1 SGHRS, CDR2 YFSETQ. The CDR3 runs to 15 residues. The CDR3 region is CASSRTGGPQETQYF. The CDR3 DNA reads as TGCGCCAGCAGTAGGACAGGGGGGCCGCAAGAGACCCAGTACTTC.

V is TRBV4-1 and J is TRBJ1-2; D perhaps matches TRBD1 (5 bases). The CDR3 runs to 15 residues. Germline CDR1 and CDR2: MGHRA and YSYEKL. With 1 base removed from V and 8 bases from J, the gap between germline ends came to 17 bases. This chain's CDR3 is CASSQGRGGGRGYTF. CDR3 coding DNA: TGCGCCAGCAGCCAAGGGCGCGGGGGAGGTCGGGGCTACACCTTC.

The V and J genes are TRBV5-1 and TRBJ2-3, with D tentatively TRBD1 (6 bases). CDR1 and CDR2 from the germline V gene are SGHRS and YFSETQ. V shed 6 bases and J shed 4 bases, with 15 bases lying between them. CDR3 length: 14 residues. The chain's CDR3 is CASTLGTFSDTQYF. The CDR3 DNA is TGCGCCAGCACACTTGGGACATTTTCAGATACGCAGTATTTT.

The V and J genes are TRBV3-1 (or the pseudogene TRBV3-2) and TRBJ1-2; D call uncertain. The germline V gene encodes CDR1 LGHDT and CDR2 YNNKEL (reference sequence). This CDR3 has 13 amino acids. Trimming left V 3 bases short and J 4 bases short, with 9 bases between. The CDR3 loop reads CASSQGPGYGYTF. The CDR3 DNA follows: TGTGCCAGCAGCCAGGGCCCAGGCTATGGCTACACCTTC.

This clone was counted at least ten times. The chain uses TRBV3-1 (or the pseudogene TRBV3-2) and TRBJ1-4; tentatively, D is TRBD1 (6 bases). V was pared by 0 bases and J by 5 bases, with 19 bases between. There are 18 residues in the CDR3. The germline V gene has CDR1 LGHDT and CDR2 YNNKEL (reference sequence). The CDR3 DNA reads TGTGCCAGCAGCCAAGACCTCACTTCGGACAGACTAAATGAAAAACTGTTTTTT. Its translation: CASSQDLTSDRLNEKLFF.

This chain connects TRBV7-2 to TRBJ1-2; 7 bases fit TRBD1. Germline loops: CDR1 SGHTA, CDR2 FQGNSA. CDR3 size: 15 residues. Trimming at V came to 1 base and at J to 3 bases, leaving 5 bases not matched to a gene. CDR3 in amino acids: CASSLVQGLDYGYTF. CDR3 in DNA: TGTGCCAGCAGCTTAGTACAGGGGCTTGACTATGGCTACACCTTC.

The genes are TRBV2 and TRBJ1-4; the D gene is possibly TRBD1 (5 bases). This CDR3 has 14 amino acids. Trimming pared 7 bases from V and 0 bases from J, leaving 9 bases between. Germline V lookup: CDR1 SNHLY, CDR2 FYNNEI. CDR3 in DNA: TGTGCCAGCAAGGGGCTAGCAACTAATGAAAAACTGTTTTTT. As protein: CASKGLATNEKLFF.

The chain uses TRBV10-1 and TRBJ1-5; 7 bases line up with TRBD1. The V gene end was trimmed by 5 bases and the J gene end by 4 bases; junction bases not matched to a gene: 2. The germline gives CDR1 WNHNN, CDR2 SYGVQD (reference sequence). CDR3 length equals 13 residues. This CDR3 is CASSWDSNQPQHF. The CDR3 coding sequence is TGCGCCAGCAGTTGGGACAGTAATCAGCCCCAGCATTTT.

The chain employs TRBV10-3 and TRBJ2-1; possibly TRBD2 for D (7 bases). The length of the CDR3 is 16 residues. Germline loops: CDR1 ENHRY, CDR2 SYGVKD. Trimming stripped 4 bases from V and 2 bases from J, with 15 bases between. Here the CDR3 reads CAISAGGQGTYNEQFF. The CDR3 DNA reads as TGTGCCATCAGTGCGGGGGGCCAAGGGACCTACAATGAGCAGTTCTTC.

The chain uses TRBV5-1 and TRBJ1-1, with D possibly matching TRBD1 (5 bases). Germline lookup yields CDR1 SGHRS and CDR2 YFSETQ. The CDR3 has 17 residues. The V gene lost 1 base and the J gene lost 1 base, with 17 bases spanning the gap. CDR3 in amino acids: CASSLYYQDRTNTEAFF. The CDR3 coding sequence is TGCGCCAGCAGCTTGTACTATCAAGACAGAACGAACACTGAAGCTTTCTTT.

The CDR3 DNA follows: TGTGCCAGCAGCCACCCGGAGGGGGCTACCTATGGCTACACCTTC. It codes for CASSHPEGATYGYTF. The rearrangement links TRBV7-9 to TRBJ1-2, with 7 bases identical to TRBD1. CDR3 length: 15 amino acids. The germline CDR1 and CDR2 sequences are SEHNR and FQNEAQ (reference sequence). J lost 4 bases, V lost 5 bases, and 10 bases had no gene match.

On this clone: The same CDR3 arises from other DNA sequences in this sample as well. Here the CDR3 DNA reads TGTGCCACCAGTGACCCGACAGGGGATGAGCAGTACTTC. It translates to CATSDPTGDEQYF. The genes are TRBV24-1 and TRBJ2-7; 8 positions agree with TRBD1. The CDR3 extends over 13 amino acids. The J segment lost 7 bases and the V segment lost 4 bases, leaving 5 bases of the junction unmatched. Germline V gene data show CDR1 as KGHDR and CDR2 as SFDVKD.